The rows below give T cell receptor beta chains drawn from one sample of a study of shared clonotypes between healthy human individuals. Clones were read by immunoSEQ multiplex PCR, and TCRdb kept only the in-frame ones, dropping some. Of approximately 350,000 clones detected, 95% to 97% appear once; the ten largest clones hold approximately 0.32%. The sequenced sample was memory CD8+ T cells sorted from blood. These receptors originate from a young man in good health. CDR3s include the opening cysteine and the closing phenylalanine or tryptophan. A D gene is named only where the DNA matches it firmly. Clone size appears in some rows only: once, few, many, or a class for an expanded clone.

TRBJ2-1	TRBD2	.	TRBV27	CASSLSRGRAYNEQFF	TGTGCCAGCAGTTTATCCCGCGGGAGAGCCTACAATGAGCAGTTCTTC
TRBJ1-2	.	.	TRBV28	CASSLRLYGYTF	TGTGCCAGCAGTTTAAGACTCTATGGCTACACCTTC
TRBJ2-7	.	.	TRBV30	CAWIPGTGYEQYF	TGTGCCTGGATCCCAGGCACAGGCTACGAGCAGTACTTC
TRBJ2-1	.	once	TRBV11-2	CASSPFPTGHNEQFF	TGTGCCAGCAGCCCCTTCCCAACTGGGCACAATGAGCAGTTCTTC
TRBJ2-3	.	.	TRBV5-1	CASSRGAADTQYF	TGCGCCAGCAGCCGGGGGGCGGCTGATACGCAGTATTTT
TRBJ2-5	TRBD1	.	TRBV7-6	CASSSRRTGWETQYF	TGTGCCAGCAGCTCGCGCCGGACAGGGTGGGAGACCCAGTACTTC
TRBJ1-1	.	.	TRBV29-1	CSVEGGDSRAFF	TGCAGCGTTGAGGGAGGGGATTCACGAGCTTTCTTT
TRBJ2-7	.	.	TRBV28	CASSLSSADHNGDEQYF	TGTGCCAGCAGTTTAAGCTCTGCCGACCACAACGGGGACGAGCAGTACTTC
TRBJ1-2	.	.	TRBV7-9	CARTRGYYGYTF	TGTGCCAGAACGAGGGGATACTATGGCTACACCTTC
TRBJ1-2	.	.	TRBV14	CASSQDLRDYGYTF	TGTGCCAGCAGCCAAGATTTACGGGACTATGGCTACACCTTC
TRBJ2-2	TRBD2	.	TRBV29-1	CSVEAGGPGTGELFF	TGCAGCGTTGAAGCGGGAGGACCTGGGACCGGGGAGCTGTTTTTT
TRBJ2-1	TRBD2	once	TRBV18	CASSPPTSGRWGEQFF	TGTGCCAGCTCACCACCAACTAGCGGGAGATGGGGTGAGCAGTTCTTC
TRBJ2-1	TRBD2	.	TRBV28	CASSTSNGGRNEQFF	TGTGCCAGCAGTACCTCCAACGGGGGGAGGAATGAGCAGTTCTTC
TRBJ2-5	TRBD2	.	TRBV28	CASRGLAQGEETQYF	TGTGCCAGCAGAGGACTAGCCCAAGGAGAAGAGACCCAGTACTTC
TRBJ2-7	.	once	TRBV2	CASSAGEQYF	TGTGCCAGCAGTGCGGGCGAGCAGTACTTC
TRBJ2-3	TRBD2	.	TRBV10-2	CATKKREGLFDTDTQYF	TGCGCCACTAAGAAGCGGGAGGGCCTATTTGACACAGATACGCAGTATTTT
TRBJ2-5	.	.	TRBV28	CASSLQGLETQYF	TGTGCCAGCAGTTTGCAGGGGTTAGAGACCCAGTACTTC
TRBJ1-2	.	.	TRBV28	CASSFLEEDGGYTF	TGTGCCAGCAGTTTTCTTGAGGAAGACGGTGGCTACACCTTC
TRBJ1-1	TRBD1	.	TRBV6-5	CASSQRTGGTEAFF	TGTGCCAGCAGCCAAAGAACAGGGGGCACTGAAGCTTTCTTT
TRBJ2-7	.	.	TRBV4-1	CASSQVATSSRQQYF	TGCGCCAGCAGCCAAGTCGCGACTAGTAGTCGTCAGCAGTACTTC
TRBJ2-3	TRBD2	.	TRBV14	CASARLAPSTDTQYF	TGTGCCAGCGCCCGACTAGCGCCGAGCACAGATACGCAGTATTTT
TRBJ2-1	TRBD1	.	TRBV6-4	CASIQGEFPYNEQFF	TGTGCCAGTATCCAGGGGGAGTTTCCCTACAATGAGCAGTTCTTC
TRBJ1-2	.	.	TRBV11-3	CASSLPPLRTFYGYTF	TGTGCCAGCAGCTTACCCCCCCTGAGAACCTTCTATGGCTACACCTTC
TRBJ2-2	.	few	TRBV27	CASSLWPRDTGELFF	TGTGCCAGCAGTTTATGGCCAAGGGACACCGGGGAGCTGTTTTTT
TRBJ2-7	TRBD1	.	TRBV2	CATNRDRVYEQYF	TGTGCCACAAACCGGGACAGGGTGTACGAGCAGTACTTC
TRBJ2-3	TRBD2	.	TRBV5-6	CASSLKLAGPTDTQYF	TGTGCCAGCAGCTTAAAATTAGCGGGGCCCACAGATACGCAGTATTTT
TRBJ2-7	.	.	TRBV29-1	CSVVGRFSYEQYF	TGCAGCGTTGTGGGGCGTTTCTCCTACGAGCAGTACTTC
TRBJ1-4	.	.	TRBV6-6	CASSPPTNEKLFF	TGTGCCAGCAGTCCACCAACTAATGAAAAACTGTTTTTT
TRBJ2-3	.	.	TRBV2	CASRISGDTQYF	TGTGCCAGCAGGATCAGCGGAGATACGCAGTATTTT
TRBJ1-1	.	.	TRBV28	CASSFKENTEAFF	TGTGCCAGCAGTTTTAAAGAGAACACTGAAGCTTTCTTT
TRBJ1-2	.	.	TRBV5-6	CASSPLGGVYGYTF	TGTGCCAGCAGCCCGCTGGGGGGAGTCTATGGCTACACCTTC
TRBJ1-5	.	.	TRBV30	CAWSVSSDLRGYNQPQHF	TGTGCCTGGAGTGTGAGTTCAGATTTAAGGGGGTACAATCAGCCCCAGCATTTT
TRBJ1-1	.	.	TRBV28	CASSSPGNTEAFF	TGTGCCAGCAGTTCTCCAGGGAACACTGAAGCTTTCTTT
TRBJ2-7	.	.	TRBV10-2	CASSDRTQQYF	TGCGCCAGCAGTGATCGGACTCAGCAGTACTTC
TRBJ2-7	.	.	TRBV6-1	CASSPGRTTYEQYF	TGTGCCAGCAGTCCGGGACGGACCACCTACGAGCAGTACTTC
TRBJ2-7	.	.	TRBV28	CASSRGNEQYF	TGTGCCAGCAGTCGGGGTAACGAGCAGTACTTC
TRBJ2-1	.	once	TRBV5-1	CASSLGGATYNEQFF	TGCGCCAGCAGCTTGGGAGGTGCCACCTACAATGAGCAGTTCTTC
TRBJ2-1	TRBD2	.	TRBV5-1	CASSFGLAVWDEQFF	TGCGCCAGCAGCTTTGGACTAGCGGTCTGGGATGAGCAGTTCTTC
TRBJ2-7	.	.	TRBV29-1	CSVEMAGDEQYF	TGCAGCGTTGAAATGGCAGGGGACGAGCAGTACTTC
TRBJ2-3	TRBD1	.	TRBV27	CASSNPGTGYMHTQYF	TGTGCCAGCAGCAATCCCGGGACAGGGTATATGCATACGCAGTATTTT
TRBJ2-1	TRBD2	.	TRBV4-1	CASSQTSGRDNEQFF	TGCGCCAGCAGCCAGACTAGCGGGAGGGACAATGAGCAGTTCTTC
TRBJ1-6	TRBD1	.	TRBV5-5	CASSLIDRGASPLHF	TGTGCCAGCAGCTTGATCGACAGGGGGGCTTCACCCCTCCACTTT
TRBJ1-1	.	.	TRBV7-6	CASSRDANTEAFF	TGTGCCAGCAGTCGGGACGCGAACACTGAAGCTTTCTTT
TRBJ2-1	TRBD2	.	TRBV19	CASSPGTSGSYEQFF	TGTGCCAGTAGTCCCGGGACTAGCGGGAGTTATGAGCAGTTCTTC
TRBJ2-7	.	.	TRBV19	CASSMRPTYEQYF	TGTGCCAGTAGTATGAGGCCGACCTACGAGCAGTACTTC
TRBJ1-1	.	.	TRBV7-9	CASSLAGVEAFF	TGTGCCAGCAGCTTAGCGGGTGTTGAAGCTTTCTTT
TRBJ2-1	TRBD2	.	TRBV6-1	CASSELASGSKQFF	TGTGCCAGCAGTGAGTTAGCTAGCGGGAGTAAGCAGTTCTTC
TRBJ2-5	.	.	TRBV25-1	CASTAAQETQYF	TGTGCCAGTACGGCGGCCCAAGAGACCCAGTACTTC
TRBJ2-7	.	.	TRBV10-3	CAISEDRVYEQYF	TGTGCCATCAGTGAGGATAGGGTGTACGAGCAGTACTTC
TRBJ2-7	.	.	TRBV2	CASSVGSDEQYF	TGTGCCAGCAGTGTTGGGAGTGACGAGCAGTACTTC
TRBJ2-3	.	.	TRBV28	CASSLVRAGKDTQYF	TGTGCCAGCAGTTTAGTGCGGGCCGGGAAAGATACGCAGTATTTT
TRBJ2-7	.	.	TRBV7-3	CASSLKGREQYF	TGTGCCAGCAGCTTAAAGGGTAGAGAGCAGTACTTC
TRBJ2-5	.	once	TRBV28	CASSFLYLGETQYF	TGTGCCAGCAGTTTTCTTTATTTGGGGGAGACCCAGTACTTC
TRBJ2-1	.	.	TRBV28	CASLSAGYEQFF	TGTGCCAGTCTTTCTGCGGGCTATGAGCAGTTCTTC
TRBJ2-2	.	.	TRBV10-3	CAIRKAGGSNTGELFF	TGTGCCATCAGAAAAGCCGGGGGCTCGAACACCGGGGAGCTGTTTTTT
TRBJ1-2	TRBD1	.	TRBV28	CASSQGQGTIGYTF	TGTGCCAGCAGCCAAGGACAGGGGACCATTGGCTACACCTTC
TRBJ2-6	.	.	TRBV19	CASRVGANVLTF	TGTGCCAGTAGGGTCGGGGCCAACGTCCTGACTTTC
TRBJ1-1	TRBD1	.	TRBV25-1	CASSLTGVTEAFF	TGTGCCAGCAGTTTGACAGGGGTCACTGAAGCTTTCTTT
TRBJ2-5	TRBD1	.	TRBV4-2	CASSPGQGLGETQYF	TGTGCCAGCAGCCCGGGACAGGGGTTGGGGGAGACCCAGTACTTC